The rows below give T cell receptor beta chains drawn from one sample of a study of blood T cell repertoires in COVID-19. The repertoire was sequenced with immunoSEQ multiplex PCR; TCRdb's copy has only in-frame clones and lacks some. The sample contains over 250,000 clones, more than 75% of which appear only once. Source material: PBMCs or T cells enriched from blood (not recorded which). The receptors stem from a woman under 30 who had recovered from COVID-19. CDR3s include the opening cysteine and the closing phenylalanine or tryptophan. The D gene is left open where the match is weak. For some rows the clone size is stated as once, few or many, or as a class when expanded; others skip it.

>TRBV5-4|TRBJ2-1|NA|14|NA
CASSLDSQGYEQFF
TGTGCCAGCAGCTTGGACTCCCAGGGTTATGAGCAGTTCTTC
>TRBV12-3/TRBV12-4|TRBJ1-2|NA|13|NA
CASSLGFSYGYTF
TGTGCCAGCAGTTTAGGTTTTTCTTATGGCTACACCTTC
>TRBV29-1|TRBJ2-3|NA|13|NA
CSVSPTMGDTQYF
TGCAGCGTGTCACCGACTATGGGAGATACGCAGTATTTT
>TRBV2|TRBJ2-7|TRBD2|15|NA
CASSPGTSGPYEQYF
TGTGCCAGCAGTCCCGGGACTAGCGGCCCCTACGAGCAGTACTTC
>TRBV7-9|TRBJ1-1|NA|15|many
CASSLEDFMNTEAFF
TGTGCCAGCAGCTTGGAGGACTTTATGAACACTGAAGCTTTCTTT
>TRBV11-2|TRBJ2-3|TRBD2|16|NA
CASSLDGRGFTDTQYF
TGTGCCAGCAGCTTAGATGGGCGGGGGTTCACAGATACGCAGTATTTT
>TRBV10-2|TRBJ1-5|NA|13|NA
CASRDSSNQPQHF
TGCGCCAGCAGGGACAGTTCCAATCAGCCCCAGCATTTT
>TRBV13|TRBJ2-3|NA|15|NA
CASSPTRQGRDTQYF
TGTGCCAGCAGCCCGACTCGGCAGGGGCGCGATACGCAGTATTTT
>TRBV18|TRBJ1-4|NA|16|NA
CASSPTKFDSPEKLFF
TGTGCCAGCTCACCAACTAAATTCGACAGCCCTGAAAAACTGTTTTTT
>TRBV18|TRBJ1-3|NA|15|NA
CASSPVGGSGNTIYF
TGTGCCAGCTCACCGGTCGGCGGGTCTGGAAACACCATATATTTT
>TRBV29-1|TRBJ1-2|NA|14|few
CSVPGQPANYGYTF
TGCAGCGTGCCGGGACAACCAGCTAACTATGGCTACACCTTC
>TRBV20-1|TRBJ1-5|NA|14|NA
CSASVGGINQPQHF
TGCAGTGCTAGTGTGGGGGGGATCAATCAGCCCCAGCATTTT
>TRBV7-8|TRBJ2-1|NA|15|NA
CASSPTGSSSNEQFF
TGTGCCAGCAGCCCCACCGGTTCTAGCAGCAATGAGCAGTTCTTC
>TRBV5-5|TRBJ1-6|NA|15|few
CASSLYQGRNSPLHF
TGTGCCAGCAGCTTGTATCAGGGCCGTAATTCACCCCTCCACTTT
>TRBV18|TRBJ1-4|NA|15|few
CASSPPVGRVGCVFF
TGTGCCAGCTCACCACCGGTGGGCAGGGTAGGTTGTGTGTTTTTT
>TRBV30|TRBJ1-2|TRBD1|14|NA
CAWSPGQGRHGYTF
TGTGCCTGGAGCCCAGGACAGGGGAGACATGGCTACACCTTC
>TRBV6-5|TRBJ2-3|NA|15|NA
CASSYGRGRGDTQYF
TGTGCCAGCAGTTACGGGCGGGGCCGAGGAGATACGCAGTATTTT
>TRBV2|TRBJ2-7|NA|14|NA
CASNPGQISYEQYF
TGTGCCTCCAACCCCGGACAGATCTCCTACGAGCAGTACTTC
>TRBV4-2|TRBJ2-2|TRBD2|18|NA
CASSQEGLAGSNTGELFF
TGTGCCAGCAGCCAAGAAGGACTAGCGGGATCGAACACCGGGGAGCTGTTTTTT
>TRBV7-9|TRBJ2-1|TRBD2|15|NA
CASSLVAGERNEQFF
TGTGCCAGCAGCTTAGTAGCGGGAGAACGAAATGAGCAGTTCTTC
>TRBV28|TRBJ1-2|TRBD1|15|NA
CASSLVGQGFYGYTF
TGTGCCAGCAGTTTAGTGGGACAGGGTTTCTATGGCTACACCTTC
>TRBV28|TRBJ2-1|NA|14|NA
CASSRRGLHNEQFF
TGTGCCAGCAGCCGCAGGGGACTACACAATGAGCAGTTCTTC
>TRBV19|TRBJ2-1|NA|15|NA
CASSGRTDSYNEQFF
TGTGCCAGTAGTGGAAGGACTGACTCCTACAATGAGCAGTTCTTC
>TRBV2|TRBJ2-7|TRBD2|13|NA
CASGREYTYEQYF
TGTGCCAGCGGGCGGGAGTATACCTACGAGCAGTACTTC
>TRBV29-1|TRBJ2-7|NA|12|NA
CSVSGFTNEQYF
TGCAGCGTTTCCGGGTTTACCAACGAGCAGTACTTC
>TRBV6-1|TRBJ2-2|NA|16|NA
CASSDRQGLSTGELFF
TGTGCCAGCAGTGACCGCCAGGGGCTGTCCACCGGGGAGCTGTTTTTT
>TRBV19|TRBJ2-5|TRBD2|15|NA
CASSPPGTSFETQYF
TGTGCCAGTAGCCCTCCCGGGACTAGCTTTGAGACCCAGTACTTC
>TRBV9|TRBJ2-1|NA|15|NA
CASSVDRGNYNEQFF
TGTGCCAGCAGCGTAGATAGGGGGAATTACAATGAGCAGTTCTTC
>TRBV5-1|TRBJ2-7|NA|13|NA
CASSLAGTYEQYF
TGCGCCAGCAGCTTGGCCGGGACCTACGAGCAGTACTTC
>TRBV27|TRBJ2-1|TRBD2|16|NA
CASSSSASGSVYEQFF
TGTGCCAGCAGTTCATCGGCTAGCGGGAGTGTCTATGAGCAGTTCTTC
>TRBV19|TRBJ1-2|NA|14|NA
CASSTGGPNYGYTF
TGTGCCAGTAGTACGGGAGGACCTAACTATGGCTACACCTTC
>TRBV29-1|TRBJ2-4|NA|14|NA
CSAISGGAKNIQYF
TGCAGCGCGATATCAGGGGGGGCCAAAAACATTCAGTACTTC
>TRBV5-1|TRBJ2-1|NA|16|NA
CASSLAAGTSYNEQFF
TGCGCCAGCAGCTTGGCTGCGGGTACATCTTACAATGAGCAGTTCTTC
>TRBV28|TRBJ1-4|NA|16|NA
CASSRRTVSTNEKLFF
TGTGCCAGCAGTCGCCGGACAGTTTCAACTAATGAAAAACTGTTTTTT
>TRBV7-9|TRBJ1-1|NA|15|NA
CASRSRQFGYTEAFF
TGTGCCAGCAGGTCGAGACAGTTTGGGTACACTGAAGCTTTCTTT
>TRBV30|TRBJ2-7|NA|14|NA
CAWNLGDPSYEQYF
TGTGCCTGGAACTTGGGAGACCCATCCTACGAGCAGTACTTC
>TRBV7-9|TRBJ1-3|NA|11|NA
CASSQGYGIYF
TGTGCCAGCAGCCAGGGATACGGCATATATTTT
>TRBV3-1/TRBV3-2|TRBJ1-2|NA|14|NA
CASSHTVGGNGYTF
TGTGCCAGCAGCCATACAGTTGGAGGGAATGGCTACACCTTC